This T cell receptor (beta chain) was recovered during a study of T cells after yellow fever vaccination. Study-level results: Some clonotypes, a small share, were shared between CD4 and CD8 compartments. Weaker overall was a secondary response that nonetheless peaked faster, on day 5 versus 15. Most primary-vaccination clones reappeared after the booster (about 97% CD4, 75% to 90% CD8).

The ends were cut back, 6 bases at V and 6 bases at J, with 11 bases in the middle. Germline assignment: CDR1 SNHLY and CDR2 FYNNEI. This CDR3 is 13 amino acids long. This clonotype was found a few times. Its specificity is unknown. Universal primer sites and UMIs were introduced during 5'RACE template-switching synthesis of TCR cDNA. Each CDR3 protein gets one entry after TCRdb re-called the 5' RACE reads with MiXCR. The sample carries hundreds of thousands of distinct CDR3 sequences, 15% to 20% recorded once. The specimen was PBMCs, collected 15 days after the yellow fever booster vaccination. The rearrangement joins TRBV2 to TRBJ1-4, with D unclear. This clonotype was sampled from a man aged 25-45 years who received the YFV17D yellow fever vaccine. The CDR3 spells CASRAGEYEKLFF. The CDR3 DNA sequence: TGTGCCAGCAGGGCAGGAGAGTATGAAAAACTGTTTTTT.